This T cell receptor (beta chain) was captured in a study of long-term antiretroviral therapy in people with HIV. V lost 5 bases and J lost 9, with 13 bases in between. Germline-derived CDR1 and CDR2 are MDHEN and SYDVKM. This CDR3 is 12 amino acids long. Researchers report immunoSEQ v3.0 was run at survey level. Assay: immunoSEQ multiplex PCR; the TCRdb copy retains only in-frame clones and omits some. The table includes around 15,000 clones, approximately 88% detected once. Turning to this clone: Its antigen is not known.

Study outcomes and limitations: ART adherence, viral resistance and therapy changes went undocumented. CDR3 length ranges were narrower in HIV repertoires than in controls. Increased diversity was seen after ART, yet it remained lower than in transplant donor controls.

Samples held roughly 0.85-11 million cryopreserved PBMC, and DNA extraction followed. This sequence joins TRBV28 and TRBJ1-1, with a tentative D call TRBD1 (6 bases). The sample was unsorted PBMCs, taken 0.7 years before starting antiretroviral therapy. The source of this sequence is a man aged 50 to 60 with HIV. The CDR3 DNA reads TGTGCCAGCAGTCTAAAGACAGGTAAAGCTTTCTTT. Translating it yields CASSLKTGKAFF.